This T cell receptor beta chain emerged from a study of shared clonotypes between healthy human individuals. Whole-study context: Per-donor plates numbered three CD4 naive, three CD4 memory, two CD8 naive and one CD8 memory.

Points from the study as a whole: Researchers found naive subsets generally carried larger estimated richness than memory subsets.

This CDR3 contains 16 residues. Per germline, CDR1 LGHNA and CDR2 YSLEER. Between the trimmed V and J ends, which lost 0 bases and 2 bases, there was a span of 11 bases. To note about this clone: Its antigen remains unknown.

The study ran the assay at deep level. Sorted-subset replicate PCRs used 150 to 250 ng of genomic DNA. This amount corresponded to approximately 30,000 T cell genomes. The data were produced by immunoSEQ multiplex PCR, yet TCRdb's version contains in-frame clones alone and is incomplete. The sample lists over 2 million clones, 85% to 95% occurring once. The V call is TRBV4-3, the J call TRBJ1-3, with D possibly matching TRBD1 (5 bases). Material for sequencing was naive CD4+ T cells from PBMCs. Subset specified: CD45RA+ positively selected. The TCR originated in a man between 18 and 35 years old in good health. Some clones in this sample may be carry-over from other donors' samples. As DNA, the CDR3 is TGCGCCAGCAGCCAAGATTACAGGACTGCTGGAAACACCATATATTTT. The encoded protein is CASSQDYRTAGNTIYF.